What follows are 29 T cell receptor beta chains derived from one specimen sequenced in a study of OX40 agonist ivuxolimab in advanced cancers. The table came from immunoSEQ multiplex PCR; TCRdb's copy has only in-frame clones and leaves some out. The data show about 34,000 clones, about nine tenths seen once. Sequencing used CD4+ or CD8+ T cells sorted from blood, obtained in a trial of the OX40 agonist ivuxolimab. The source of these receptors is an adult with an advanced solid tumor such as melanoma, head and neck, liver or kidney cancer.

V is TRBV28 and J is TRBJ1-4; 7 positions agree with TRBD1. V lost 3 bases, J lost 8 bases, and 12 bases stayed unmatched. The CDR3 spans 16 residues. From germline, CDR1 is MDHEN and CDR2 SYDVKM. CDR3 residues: CASSLAQTGRREKLFF. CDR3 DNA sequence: TGTGCCAGCAGTTTGGCCCAGACAGGGAGAAGGGAAAAACTGTTTTTT.

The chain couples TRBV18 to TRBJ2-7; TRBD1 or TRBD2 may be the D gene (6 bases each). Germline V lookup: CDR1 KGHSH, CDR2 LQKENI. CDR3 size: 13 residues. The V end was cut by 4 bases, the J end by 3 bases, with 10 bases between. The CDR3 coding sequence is TGTGCCAGCTCACTACAGGGAGGCTACGAGCAGTACTTC. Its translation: CASSLQGGYEQYF.

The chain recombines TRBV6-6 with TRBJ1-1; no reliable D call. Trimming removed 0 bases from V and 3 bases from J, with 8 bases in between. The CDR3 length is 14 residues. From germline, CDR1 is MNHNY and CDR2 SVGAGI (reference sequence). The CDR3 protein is CASSYSNGDTEAFF. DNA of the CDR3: TGTGCCAGCAGTTACTCGAATGGGGACACTGAAGCTTTCTTT.

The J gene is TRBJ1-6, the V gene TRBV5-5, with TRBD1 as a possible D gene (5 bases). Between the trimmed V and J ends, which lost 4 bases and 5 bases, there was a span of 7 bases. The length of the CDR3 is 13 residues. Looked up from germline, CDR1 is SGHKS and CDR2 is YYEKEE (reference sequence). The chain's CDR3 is CASSSRDNSPLHF. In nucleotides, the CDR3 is TGTGCCAGCAGCAGCAGGGATAATTCACCCCTCCACTTT.

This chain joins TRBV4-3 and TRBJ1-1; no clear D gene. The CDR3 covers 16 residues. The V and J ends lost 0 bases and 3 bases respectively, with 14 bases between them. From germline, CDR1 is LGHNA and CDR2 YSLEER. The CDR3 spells CASSQDVAGSYTEAFF. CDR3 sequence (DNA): TGCGCCAGCAGCCAAGATGTTGCGGGAAGCTACACTGAAGCTTTCTTT.

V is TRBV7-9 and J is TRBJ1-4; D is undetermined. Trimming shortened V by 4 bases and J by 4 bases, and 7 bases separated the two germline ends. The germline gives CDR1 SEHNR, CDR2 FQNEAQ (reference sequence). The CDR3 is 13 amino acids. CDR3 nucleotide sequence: TGTGCCAGCAGCTCCGACTTTAATGAAAAACTGTTTTTT. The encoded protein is CASSSDFNEKLFF.

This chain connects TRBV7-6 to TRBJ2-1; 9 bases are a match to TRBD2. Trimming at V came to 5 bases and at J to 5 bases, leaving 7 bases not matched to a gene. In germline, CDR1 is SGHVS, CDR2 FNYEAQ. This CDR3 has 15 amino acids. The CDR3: CASSISGRPNNEQFF. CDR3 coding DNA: TGTGCCAGCAGCATCAGCGGGAGGCCCAACAATGAGCAGTTCTTC.

The CDR3 region has the DNA TGTGCCAGCAGTGAAGCCGCGCCGGCGGGGTCGTTCTTC. Translated, it gives CASSEAAPAGSFF. The V and J genes are TRBV2 and TRBJ2-1, with a weak D call TRBD2 (6 bases). Trimming cost V 0 bases and J 15 bases, with 15 bases left between them. The CDR3 length is 13 residues. Per germline, CDR1 SNHLY and CDR2 FYNNEI.

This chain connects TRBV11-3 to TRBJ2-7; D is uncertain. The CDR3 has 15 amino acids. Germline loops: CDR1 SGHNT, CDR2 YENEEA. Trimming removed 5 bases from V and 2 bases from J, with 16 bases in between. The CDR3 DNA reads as TGTGCCAGCAGCCCTTCTGGGCCCCCCGCCTACGAGCAGTACTTC. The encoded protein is CASSPSGPPAYEQYF.

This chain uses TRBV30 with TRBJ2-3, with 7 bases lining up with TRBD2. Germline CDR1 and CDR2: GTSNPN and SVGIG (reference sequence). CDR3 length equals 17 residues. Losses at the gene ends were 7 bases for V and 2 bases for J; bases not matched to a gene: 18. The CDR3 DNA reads TGTGCCTCCAGCACAAGTAAGACTAGCCAGCCCACAGATACGCAGTATTTT. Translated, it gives CASSTSKTSQPTDTQYF.

CDR3 sequence (DNA): TGCGCCAGCAGTCAAGGAATCGTAGAGCGGAACTATGGCTACACCTTC. This encodes CASSQGIVERNYGYTF. This sequence joins TRBV23-1 and TRBJ1-2; no clear D. TRBV23-1 falls under the ORF class, with uncertain function. CDR3 size: 16 residues. Trimming removed 2 bases from V and 2 bases from J, with 15 bases in between.

CDR3 coding DNA: TGTGCCAGCAGCTCCAACCAGGGAGGAAAACTGTTTTTT. Translated, it gives CASSSNQGGKLFF. The chain employs TRBV7-2 and TRBJ1-4; D is perhaps TRBD1 (5 bases). Germline V gene data show CDR1 as SGHTA and CDR2 as FQGNSA. This CDR3 has 13 residues. Trimming removed 4 bases at V and 10 bases at J, with 13 bases between.

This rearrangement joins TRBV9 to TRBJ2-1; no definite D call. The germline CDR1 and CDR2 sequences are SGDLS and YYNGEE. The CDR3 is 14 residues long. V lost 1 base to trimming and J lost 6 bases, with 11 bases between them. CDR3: CASSVFLESNEQFF. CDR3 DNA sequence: TGTGCCAGCAGCGTATTTCTGGAGAGCAATGAGCAGTTCTTC.

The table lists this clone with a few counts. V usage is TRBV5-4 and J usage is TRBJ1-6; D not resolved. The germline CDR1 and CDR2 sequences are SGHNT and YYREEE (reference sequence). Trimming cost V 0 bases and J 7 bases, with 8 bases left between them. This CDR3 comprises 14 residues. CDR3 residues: CASSLVGLNSPLHF. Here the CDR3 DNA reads TGTGCCAGCAGCTTGGTAGGCCTAAATTCACCCCTCCACTTT.

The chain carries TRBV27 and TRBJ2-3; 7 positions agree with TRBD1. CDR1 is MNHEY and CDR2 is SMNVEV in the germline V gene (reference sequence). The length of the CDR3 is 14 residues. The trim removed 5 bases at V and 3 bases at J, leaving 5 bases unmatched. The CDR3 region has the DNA TGTGCCAGCAGTCAACAGGGGTGGACAGATACGCAGTATTTT. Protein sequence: CASSQQGWTDTQYF.

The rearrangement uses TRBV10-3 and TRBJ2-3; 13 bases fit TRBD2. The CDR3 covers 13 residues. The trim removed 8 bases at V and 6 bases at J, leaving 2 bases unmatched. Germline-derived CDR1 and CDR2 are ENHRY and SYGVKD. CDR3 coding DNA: TGTGCCATCGGACTAGCGGGGGTGGATACGCAGTATTTT. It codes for CAIGLAGVDTQYF.

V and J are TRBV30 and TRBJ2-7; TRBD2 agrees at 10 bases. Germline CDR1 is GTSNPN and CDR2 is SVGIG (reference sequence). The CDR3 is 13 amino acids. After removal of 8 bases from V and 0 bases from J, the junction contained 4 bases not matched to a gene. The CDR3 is CALGLANSYEQYF. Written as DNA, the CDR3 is TGTGCCCTGGGACTAGCGAACTCCTACGAGCAGTACTTC. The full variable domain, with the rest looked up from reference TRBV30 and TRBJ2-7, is SQTIHQWPATLVQPVGSPLSLECTVEGTSNPNLYWYRQAAGRGLQLLFYSVGIGQISSEVPQNLSASRPQDRQFILSSKKLLLSDSGFYLCALGLANSYEQYFGPGTRLTVT.

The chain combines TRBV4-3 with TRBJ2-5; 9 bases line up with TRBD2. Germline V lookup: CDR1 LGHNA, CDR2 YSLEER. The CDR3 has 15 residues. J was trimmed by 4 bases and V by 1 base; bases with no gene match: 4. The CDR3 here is CASSQAKRGAETQYF. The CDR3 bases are TGCGCCAGCAGCCAAGCGAAGCGGGGGGCAGAGACCCAGTACTTC.

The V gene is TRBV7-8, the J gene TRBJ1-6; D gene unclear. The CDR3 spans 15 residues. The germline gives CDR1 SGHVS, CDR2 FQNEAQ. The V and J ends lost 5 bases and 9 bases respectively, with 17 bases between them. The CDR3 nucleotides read TGTGCCAGCAGCACCGACGATAGCGCAGGTTCACCCCTCCACTTT. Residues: CASSTDDSAGSPLHF.

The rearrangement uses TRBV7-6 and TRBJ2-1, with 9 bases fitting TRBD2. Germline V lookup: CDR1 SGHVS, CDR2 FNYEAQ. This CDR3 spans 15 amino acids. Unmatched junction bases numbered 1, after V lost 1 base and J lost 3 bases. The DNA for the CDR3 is TGTGCCAGCAGCTTAGTAGCGGGAGACTACAATGAGCAGTTCTTC. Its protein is CASSLVAGDYNEQFF. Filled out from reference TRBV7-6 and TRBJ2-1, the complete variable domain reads GAGVSQSPRYKVTKRGQDVALRCDPISGHVSLYWYRQALGQGPEFLTYFNYEAQQDKSGLPNDRFSAERPEGSISTLTIQRTEQRDSAMYRCASSLVAGDYNEQFFGPGTRLTVL.

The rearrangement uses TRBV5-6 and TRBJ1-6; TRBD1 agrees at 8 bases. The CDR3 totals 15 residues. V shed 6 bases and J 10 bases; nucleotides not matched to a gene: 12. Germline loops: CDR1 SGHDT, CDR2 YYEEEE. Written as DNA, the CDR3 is TGTGCCAGCAACGGACAGGGACCATCGGGCTCACCCCTCCACTTT. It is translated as CASNGQGPSGSPLHF.

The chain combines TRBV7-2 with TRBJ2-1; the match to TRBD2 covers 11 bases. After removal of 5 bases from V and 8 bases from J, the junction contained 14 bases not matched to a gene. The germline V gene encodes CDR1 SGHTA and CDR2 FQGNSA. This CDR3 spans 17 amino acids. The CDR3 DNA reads TGTGCCAGCAGCCTAGTAACTTTAGCGGGAGGGAGGGATGAGCAGTTCTTC. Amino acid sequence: CASSLVTLAGGRDEQFF.

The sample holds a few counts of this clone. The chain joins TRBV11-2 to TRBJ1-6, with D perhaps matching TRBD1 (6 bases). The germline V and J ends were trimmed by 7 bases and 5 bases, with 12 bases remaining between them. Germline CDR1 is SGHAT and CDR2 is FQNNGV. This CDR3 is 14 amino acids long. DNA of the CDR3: TGTGCCAGCACCGCCGACAGGAATAATTCACCCCTCCACTTT. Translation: CASTADRNNSPLHF.

CDR3 sequence: CASRVQSTEAFF. In DNA, the CDR3 is TGTGCCAGCAGGGTTCAAAGCACTGAAGCTTTCTTT. This chain joins TRBV6-6 and TRBJ1-1; D unresolved. This CDR3 has 12 residues. CDR1 is MNHNY, CDR2 SVGAGI, per germline (reference sequence). Trimming stripped 6 bases from V and 4 bases from J, with 9 bases between.

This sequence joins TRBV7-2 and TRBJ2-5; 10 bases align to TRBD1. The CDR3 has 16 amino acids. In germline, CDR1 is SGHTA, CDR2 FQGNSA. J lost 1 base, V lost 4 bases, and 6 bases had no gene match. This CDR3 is CASSSIDRGRQETQYF. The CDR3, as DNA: TGTGCCAGCAGCTCAATTGACAGGGGGCGCCAAGAGACCCAGTACTTC.

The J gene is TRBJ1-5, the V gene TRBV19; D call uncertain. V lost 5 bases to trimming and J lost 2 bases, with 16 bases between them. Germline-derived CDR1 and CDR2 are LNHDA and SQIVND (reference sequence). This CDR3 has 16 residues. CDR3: CASSVRAGVGNQPQHF. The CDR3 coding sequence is TGTGCCAGTAGTGTGCGGGCAGGAGTTGGCAATCAGCCCCAGCATTTT.

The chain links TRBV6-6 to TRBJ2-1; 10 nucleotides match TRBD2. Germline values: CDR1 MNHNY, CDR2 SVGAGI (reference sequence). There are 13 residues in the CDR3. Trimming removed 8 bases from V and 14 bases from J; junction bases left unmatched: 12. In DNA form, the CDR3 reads TGTGCCAGCGCCCATGTGGTAGCGGGAGGAGAGTTCTTC. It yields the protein CASAHVVAGGEFF.

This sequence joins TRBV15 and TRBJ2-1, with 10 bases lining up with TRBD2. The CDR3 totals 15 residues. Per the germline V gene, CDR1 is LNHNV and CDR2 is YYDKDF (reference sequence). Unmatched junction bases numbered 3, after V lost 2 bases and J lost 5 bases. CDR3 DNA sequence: TGTGCCACCAGCAGAACTAGCGGGGTTCACAATGAGCAGTTCTTC. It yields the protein CATSRTSGVHNEQFF.

Written as DNA, the CDR3 is TGTGCCAGCAGCGTAAGTGCTAGCGGGAGACACAATGAGCAGTTCTTC. It codes for CASSVSASGRHNEQFF. V usage is TRBV9 and J usage is TRBJ2-1; 10 bases agree with TRBD2. J gave up 5 bases and V 1 base, and 6 bases lay outside the gene matches. Germline-derived CDR1 and CDR2 are SGDLS and YYNGEE. The CDR3 is 16 residues long.